The 9 T cell receptor beta chains listed next were all sequenced from one sample in a study of vaccination and CD4 T cells after COVID-19. Specified treatment: approximately nine-day PBMC culture with coronavirus spike peptide pools or control peptides (ViraFEST assay). Cultured CD4+ T cell DNA was sequenced using the Oncomine TCR Beta short-read assay. MiXCR, applied by TCRdb to the PCR reads, yields one record per CDR3 protein. The repertoire holds roughly 18,000 distinct CDR3 sequences, with about two fifths as singletons. These receptors are not linked to any known antigen. Source material: CD4+ T cells from blood, cultured in vitro. All receptors come from a human donor who had recovered from COVID-19.

This clonotype has more than one count but fewer than ten. The V and J genes are TRBV6-5 and TRBJ1-5; the D is unclear. Deletions cut 2 bases from V and 4 bases from J, with 12 bases between. Germline V gene sequence: CDR1 MNHEY, CDR2 SVGAGI. The CDR3 is 15 residues long. CDR3 protein: CASSYGGLSNQPQHF. The CDR3 bases are TGTGCCAGCAGTTACGGAGGGCTTAGTAATCAGCCCCAGCATTTT.

Only a few counts were recorded for this clonotype. The gene calls are TRBV7-9 and TRBJ2-1; 10 nucleotides agree with TRBD1. The J segment lost 8 bases and the V segment lost 3 bases, leaving 13 bases of the junction unmatched. CDR1 and CDR2 (germline): SEHNR, FQNEAQ (reference sequence). The CDR3 is 17 amino acids. The DNA of the CDR3 is TGTGCCAGCAGCTTCCATCGGACAGGGGGGGGTAACCATGAGCAGTTCTTC. The encoded protein is CASSFHRTGGGNHEQFF.

V is TRBV6-1 and J is TRBJ1-2; TRBD1 matches 7 bases. V was clipped by 6 bases and J by 3 bases; unmatched bases: 19. The CDR3 totals 18 residues. Germline values: CDR1 MNHNS, CDR2 SASEGT. CDR3 sequence: CASREWEGSQGGDYGYTF. In nucleotides, the CDR3 is TGTGCCAGCAGGGAATGGGAAGGTAGTCAGGGGGGGGACTATGGCTACACCTTC.

The V gene is TRBV20-1, the J gene TRBJ2-3, with 14 bases matching TRBD2. The CDR3 is 15 amino acids. Trimming removed 5 bases from V and 9 bases from J; junction bases left unmatched: 10. Germline CDR1 is DFQATT and CDR2 is SNEGSKA (reference sequence). The CDR3 bases are TGCAGTGCTTCTGGACTAGCGGGGGGCCTTCCCACGCAGTATTTT. Its protein product is CSASGLAGGLPTQYF.

The J gene is TRBJ1-6, the V gene TRBV6-5; D call uncertain. Trimming removed 2 bases at V and 7 bases at J, with 15 bases between. The germline V gene has CDR1 MNHEY and CDR2 SVGAGI. CDR3 length: 16 residues. The CDR3 DNA reads TGTGCCAGCAGTTACCGTAGACTCGTCCTCAATTCACCCCTCCACTTT. Translation: CASSYRRLVLNSPLHF.

This chain uses TRBV4-2 with TRBJ2-1, with D perhaps TRBD2 (6 bases). CDR1 and CDR2 from the germline V gene are LGHNA and YNFKEQ. V was cut by 4 bases and J by 0 bases, with 22 bases left in between. This CDR3 contains 19 residues. CDR3 protein: CASSRQVGAHSGSYNEQFF. CDR3 nucleotide sequence: TGTGCCAGCAGCCGCCAAGTAGGAGCGCATAGCGGCTCCTACAATGAGCAGTTCTTC.

This clonotype has a handful of counts. The chain recombines TRBV7-6 with TRBJ1-5, with D perhaps TRBD1 (6 bases). The germline V gene has CDR1 SGHVS and CDR2 FNYEAQ. The CDR3 is made up of 14 amino acids. Trimming took 3 bases from V and 7 from J, leaving 13 bases between them. The DNA for the CDR3 is TGTGCCAGCAGCTTTAGCCCAGGGGACCAGCCCCAGCATTTT. It codes for CASSFSPGDQPQHF.

The chain combines TRBV7-9 with TRBJ2-1; D gene unclear. V dropped 2 bases and J dropped 15 bases, with 11 bases sitting between them. The CDR3 contains 11 residues. Germline V gives CDR1 SEHNR, CDR2 FQNEAQ (reference sequence). The CDR3 is CASSLLGFAFF. DNA of the CDR3: TGTGCCAGCAGCTTACTGGGGTTCGCGTTCTTC.

The chain recombines TRBV11-2 with TRBJ2-7; tentatively, D is TRBD1 (6 bases). Germline lookup yields CDR1 SGHAT and CDR2 FQNNGV. The CDR3 covers 12 residues. The V end lost 5 bases, the J end lost 5 bases, and 10 bases lay between the germline ends. The CDR3 protein is CASSPQGDEQYF. The CDR3 DNA reads as TGTGCCAGCAGCCCACAGGGCGACGAGCAGTACTTC. Full variable domain (remainder filled in from reference TRBV11-2 and TRBJ2-7): EAGVAQSPRYKIIEKRQSVAFWCNPISGHATLYWYQQILGQGPKLLIQFQNNGVVDDSQLPKDRFSAERLKGVDSTLKIQPAKLEDSAVYLCASSPQGDEQYFGPGTRLTVT.